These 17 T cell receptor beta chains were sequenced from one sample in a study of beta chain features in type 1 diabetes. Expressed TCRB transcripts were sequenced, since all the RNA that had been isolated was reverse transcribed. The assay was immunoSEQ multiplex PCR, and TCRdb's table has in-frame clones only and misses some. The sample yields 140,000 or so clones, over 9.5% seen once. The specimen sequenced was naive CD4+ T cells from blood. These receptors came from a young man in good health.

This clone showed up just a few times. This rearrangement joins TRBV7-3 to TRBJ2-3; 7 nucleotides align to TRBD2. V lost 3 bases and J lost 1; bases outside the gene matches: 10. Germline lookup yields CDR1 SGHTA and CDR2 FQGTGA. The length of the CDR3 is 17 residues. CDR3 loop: CASSFSHVAGGTDTQYF. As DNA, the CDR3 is TGTGCCAGCAGCTTCTCCCATGTGGCGGGGGGCACAGATACGCAGTATTTT.

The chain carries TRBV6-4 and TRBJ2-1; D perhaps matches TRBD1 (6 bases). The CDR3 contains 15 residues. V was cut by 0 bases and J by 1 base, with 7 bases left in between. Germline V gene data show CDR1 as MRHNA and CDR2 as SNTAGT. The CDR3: CASSDSGQSYNEQFF. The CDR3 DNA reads TGTGCCAGCAGTGACTCGGGACAATCCTACAATGAGCAGTTCTTC.

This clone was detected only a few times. The CDR3 nucleotides are TGTGCCAGCAGCTTGGGCGGGGCGGCGCGAAATGAGCAGTTCTTC. It codes for CASSLGGAARNEQFF. The rearrangement links TRBV5-4 to TRBJ2-1, with D tentatively TRBD2 (6 bases). Trimming pared 0 bases from V and 7 bases from J, leaving 14 bases between. The CDR3 is 15 amino acids. CDR1 is SGHNT and CDR2 is YYREEE in the germline V gene (reference sequence).

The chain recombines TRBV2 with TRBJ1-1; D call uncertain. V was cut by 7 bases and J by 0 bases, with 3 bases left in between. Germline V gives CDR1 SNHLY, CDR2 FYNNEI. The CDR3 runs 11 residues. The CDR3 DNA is TGTGCCAGCATTATGAACACTGAAGCTTTCTTT. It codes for CASIMNTEAFF. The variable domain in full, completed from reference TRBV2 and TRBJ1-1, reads EPEVTQTPSHQVTQMGQEVILRCVPISNHLYFYWYRQILGQKVEFLVSFYNNEISEKSEIFDDQFSVERPDGSNFTLKIRSTKLEDSAMYFCASIMNTEAFFGQGTRLTVV.

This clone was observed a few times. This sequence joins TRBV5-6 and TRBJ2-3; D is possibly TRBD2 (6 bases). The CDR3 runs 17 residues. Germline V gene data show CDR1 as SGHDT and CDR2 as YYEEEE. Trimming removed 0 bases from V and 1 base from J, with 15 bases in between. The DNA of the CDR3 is TGTGCCAGCAGCTTGGTGTTTGGCGGGGTCGGCACAGATACGCAGTATTTT. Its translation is CASSLVFGGVGTDTQYF.

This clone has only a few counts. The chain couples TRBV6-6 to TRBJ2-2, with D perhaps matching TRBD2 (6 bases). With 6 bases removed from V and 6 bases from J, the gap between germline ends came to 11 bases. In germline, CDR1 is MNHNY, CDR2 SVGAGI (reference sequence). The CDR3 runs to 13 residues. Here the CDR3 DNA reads TGTGCCAGCAGGCACGGCGGGGCCGGGGAGCTGTTTTTT. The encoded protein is CASRHGGAGELFF.

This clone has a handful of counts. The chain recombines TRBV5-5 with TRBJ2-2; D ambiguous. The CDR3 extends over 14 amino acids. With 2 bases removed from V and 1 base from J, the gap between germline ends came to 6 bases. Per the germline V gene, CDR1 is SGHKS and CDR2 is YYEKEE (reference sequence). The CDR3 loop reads CASSFSVNTGELFF. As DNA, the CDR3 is TGTGCCAGCAGCTTTTCCGTGAACACCGGGGAGCTGTTTTTT.

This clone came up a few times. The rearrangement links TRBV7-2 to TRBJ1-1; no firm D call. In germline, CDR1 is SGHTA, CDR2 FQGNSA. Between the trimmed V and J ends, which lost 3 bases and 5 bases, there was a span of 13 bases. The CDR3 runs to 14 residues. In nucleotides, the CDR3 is TGTGCCAGCAGCTTGTCCCCCGGGGTTACTGAAGCTTTCTTT. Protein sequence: CASSLSPGVTEAFF.

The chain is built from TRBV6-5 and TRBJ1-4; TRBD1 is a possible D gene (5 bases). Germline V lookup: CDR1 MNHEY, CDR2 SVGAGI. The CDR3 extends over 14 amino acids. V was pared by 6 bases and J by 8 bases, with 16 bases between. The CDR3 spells CASSRVGGGEKLFF. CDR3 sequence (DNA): TGTGCCAGCAGCCGCGTGGGGGGAGGCGAAAAACTGTTTTTT.

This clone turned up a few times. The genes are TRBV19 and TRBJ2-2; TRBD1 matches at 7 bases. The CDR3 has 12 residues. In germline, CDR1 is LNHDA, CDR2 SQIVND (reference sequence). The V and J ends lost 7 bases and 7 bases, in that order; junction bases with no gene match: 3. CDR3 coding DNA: TGTGCCAGTAACAGGGGTTTCGGGGAGCTGTTTTTT. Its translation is CASNRGFGELFF.

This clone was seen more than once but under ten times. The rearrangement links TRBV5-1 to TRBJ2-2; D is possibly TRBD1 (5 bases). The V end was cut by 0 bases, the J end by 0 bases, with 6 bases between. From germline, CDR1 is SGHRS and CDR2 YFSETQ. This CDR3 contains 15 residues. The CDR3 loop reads CASSLGQTNTGELFF. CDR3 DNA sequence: TGCGCCAGCAGCTTGGGACAGACGAACACCGGGGAGCTGTTTTTT.

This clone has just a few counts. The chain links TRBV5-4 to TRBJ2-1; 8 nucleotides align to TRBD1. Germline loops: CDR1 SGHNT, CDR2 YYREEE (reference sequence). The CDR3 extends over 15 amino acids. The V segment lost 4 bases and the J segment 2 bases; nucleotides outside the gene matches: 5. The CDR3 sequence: CASSSPGQAYNEQFF. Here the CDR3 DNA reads TGTGCCAGCAGCAGCCCGGGACAGGCCTACAATGAGCAGTTCTTC.

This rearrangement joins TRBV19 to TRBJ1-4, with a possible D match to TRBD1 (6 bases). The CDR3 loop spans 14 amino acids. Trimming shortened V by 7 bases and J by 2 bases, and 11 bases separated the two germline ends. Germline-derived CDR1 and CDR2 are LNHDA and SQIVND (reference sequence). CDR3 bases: TGTGCCAGTAAAGGGGGGGCCACTAATGAAAAACTGTTTTTT. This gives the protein CASKGGATNEKLFF.

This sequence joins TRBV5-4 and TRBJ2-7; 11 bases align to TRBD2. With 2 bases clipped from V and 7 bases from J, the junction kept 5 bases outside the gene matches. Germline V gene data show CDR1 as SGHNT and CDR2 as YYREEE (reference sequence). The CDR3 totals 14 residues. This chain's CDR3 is CASSFSGGAPEQYF. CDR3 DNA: TGTGCCAGCAGCTTTAGCGGGGGGGCGCCAGAGCAGTACTTC.

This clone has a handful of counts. CDR3 sequence (DNA): TGTGCTGCCGAAGGACATCACCAAGAGACCCAGTACTTC. Its protein product is CAAEGHHQETQYF. The V and J genes are TRBV30 and TRBJ2-5; D might be TRBD1 (5 bases). Germline V gene lookup returns CDR1 GTSNPN and CDR2 SVGIG (reference sequence). This CDR3 has 13 residues.

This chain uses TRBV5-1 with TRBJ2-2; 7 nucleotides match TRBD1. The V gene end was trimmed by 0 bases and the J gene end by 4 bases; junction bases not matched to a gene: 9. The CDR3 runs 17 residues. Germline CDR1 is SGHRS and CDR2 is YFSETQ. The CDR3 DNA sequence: TGCGCCAGCAGCTTGGAACCGACAGGGACGACCACCGGGGAGCTGTTTTTT. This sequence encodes CASSLEPTGTTTGELFF. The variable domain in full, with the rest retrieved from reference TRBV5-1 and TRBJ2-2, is KAGVTQTPRYLIKTRGQQVTLSCSPISGHRSVSWYQQTPGQGLQFLFEYFSETQRNKGNFPGRFSGRQFSNSRSEMNVSTLELGDSALYLCASSLEPTGTTTGELFFGEGSRLTVL.

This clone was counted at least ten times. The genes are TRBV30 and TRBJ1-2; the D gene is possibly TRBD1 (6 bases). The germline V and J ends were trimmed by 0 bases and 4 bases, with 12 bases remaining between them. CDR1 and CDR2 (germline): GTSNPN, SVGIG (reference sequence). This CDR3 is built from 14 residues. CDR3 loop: CAWSVGQYSYGYTF. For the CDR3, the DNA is TGTGCCTGGAGTGTCGGACAGTACTCCTATGGCTACACCTTC. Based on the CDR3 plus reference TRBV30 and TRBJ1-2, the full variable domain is SQTIHQWPATLVQPVGSPLSLECTVEGTSNPNLYWYRQAAGRGLQLLFYSVGIGQISSEVPQNLSASRPQDRQFILSSKKLLLSDSGFYLCAWSVGQYSYGYTFGSGTRLTVV.